This entry describes one T cell receptor (beta chain). Measured with immunoSEQ multiplex PCR; TCRdb has only the in-frame clones, and not every one. The sample shows about 410,000 clones, about nine tenths of them seen only once. After removal of 2 bases from V and 1 base from J, the junction contained 17 bases not matched to a gene. Germline V gene lookup returns CDR1 SGHTA and CDR2 FQGNSA. This CDR3 comprises 19 residues. The data originate from a study of control samples from healthy donors and cancer patients. The chain links TRBV7-2 to TRBJ2-7, with TRBD1 identical over 7 bases. The receptor comes from a man aged 40-49 years with head and neck cancer. The specimen was PBMCs. The CDR3 sequence: CASSLNPGGRSSWSYEQYF. In nucleotides, the CDR3 is TGTGCCAGCAGCTTAAATCCAGGGGGAAGATCTAGTTGGTCCTACGAGCAGTACTTC.